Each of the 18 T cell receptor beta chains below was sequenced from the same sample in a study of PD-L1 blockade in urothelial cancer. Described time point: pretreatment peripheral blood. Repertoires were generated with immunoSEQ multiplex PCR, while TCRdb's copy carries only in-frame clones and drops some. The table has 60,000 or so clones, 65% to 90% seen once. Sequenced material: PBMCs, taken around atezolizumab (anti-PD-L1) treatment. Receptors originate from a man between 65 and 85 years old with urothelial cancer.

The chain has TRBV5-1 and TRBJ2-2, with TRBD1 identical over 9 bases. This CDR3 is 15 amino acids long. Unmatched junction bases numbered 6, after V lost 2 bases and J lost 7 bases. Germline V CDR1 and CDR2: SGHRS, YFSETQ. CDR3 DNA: TGCGCCAGCAGCTTACGGACAGGGGATCACGGGGAGCTGTTTTTT. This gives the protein CASSLRTGDHGELFF.

CDR3 DNA: TGTGCCAGCGCCGGGACAGGGGTTCGATGGTACACCTTC. Its translation is CASAGTGVRWYTF. The V call is TRBV2, the J call TRBJ1-2; 10 positions agree with TRBD1. J gave up 11 bases and V 8 bases, and 11 bases lay outside the gene matches. The CDR3 runs 13 residues. CDR1 is SNHLY and CDR2 is FYNNEI in the germline V gene.

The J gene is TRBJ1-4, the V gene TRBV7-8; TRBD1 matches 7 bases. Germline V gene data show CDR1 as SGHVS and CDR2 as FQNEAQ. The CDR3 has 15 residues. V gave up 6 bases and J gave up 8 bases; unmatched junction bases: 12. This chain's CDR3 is CASRLQGGIGEKLFF. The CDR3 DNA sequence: TGTGCCAGCAGACTACAAGGGGGCATCGGGGAAAAACTGTTTTTT.

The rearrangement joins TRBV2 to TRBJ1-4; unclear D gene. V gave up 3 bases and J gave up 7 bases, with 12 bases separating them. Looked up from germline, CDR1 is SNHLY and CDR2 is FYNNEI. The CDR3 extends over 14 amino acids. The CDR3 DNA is TGTGCCAGCAGTGATATCTACCTCGGTGAAAAACTGTTTTTT. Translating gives CASSDIYLGEKLFF.

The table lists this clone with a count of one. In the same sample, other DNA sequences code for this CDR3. This CDR3 reads CASSPGQGSYNEQFF. CDR3 DNA sequence: TGTGCCAGCAGCCCTGGACAGGGGTCCTACAATGAGCAGTTCTTC. This chain joins TRBV7-3 and TRBJ2-1; 9 bases are shared with TRBD1. The CDR3 has 15 residues. V lost 5 bases to trimming and J lost 1 base; unmatched junction nucleotides: 3. The V gene's germline CDR1 is SGHTA and CDR2 FQGTGA.

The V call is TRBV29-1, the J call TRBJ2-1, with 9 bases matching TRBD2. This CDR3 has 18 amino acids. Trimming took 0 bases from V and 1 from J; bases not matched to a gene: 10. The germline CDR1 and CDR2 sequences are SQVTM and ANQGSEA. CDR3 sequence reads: CSVEESKASGKSYNEQFF. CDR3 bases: TGCAGCGTTGAAGAGTCGAAGGCTAGCGGGAAGTCCTACAATGAGCAGTTCTTC.

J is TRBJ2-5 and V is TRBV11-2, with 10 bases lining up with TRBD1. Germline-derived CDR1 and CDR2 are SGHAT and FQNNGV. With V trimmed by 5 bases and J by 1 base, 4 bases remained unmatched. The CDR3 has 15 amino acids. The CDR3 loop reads CASSRRTGGQETQYF. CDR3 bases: TGTGCCAGCAGCCGGCGGACAGGGGGCCAAGAGACCCAGTACTTC.

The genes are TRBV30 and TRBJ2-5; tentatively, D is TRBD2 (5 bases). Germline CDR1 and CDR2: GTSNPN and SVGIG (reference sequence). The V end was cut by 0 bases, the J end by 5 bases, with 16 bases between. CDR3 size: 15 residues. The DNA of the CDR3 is TGTGCCTGGAGTGTACAGAGCGGCTCCTGGGAGACCCAGTACTTC. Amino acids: CAWSVQSGSWETQYF.

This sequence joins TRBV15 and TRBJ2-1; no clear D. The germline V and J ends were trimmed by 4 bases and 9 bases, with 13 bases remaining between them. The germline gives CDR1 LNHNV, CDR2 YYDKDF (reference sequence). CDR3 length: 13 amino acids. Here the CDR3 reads CATSMTGSSEQFF. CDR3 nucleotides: TGTGCCACCAGCATGACTGGATCGAGTGAGCAGTTCTTC. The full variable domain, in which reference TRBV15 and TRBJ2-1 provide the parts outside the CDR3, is DAMVIQNPRYQVTQFGKPVTLSCSQTLNHNVMYWYQQKSSQAPKLLFHYYDKDFNNEADTPDNFQSRRPNTSFCFLDIRSPGLGDTAMYLCATSMTGSSEQFFGPGTRLTVL.

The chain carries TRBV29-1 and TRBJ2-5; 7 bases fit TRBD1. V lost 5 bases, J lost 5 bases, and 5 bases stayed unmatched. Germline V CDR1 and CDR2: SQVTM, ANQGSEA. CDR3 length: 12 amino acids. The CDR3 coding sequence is TGCAGCGTTAAAGGGGGCGGTGAGACCCAGTACTTC. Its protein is CSVKGGGETQYF.

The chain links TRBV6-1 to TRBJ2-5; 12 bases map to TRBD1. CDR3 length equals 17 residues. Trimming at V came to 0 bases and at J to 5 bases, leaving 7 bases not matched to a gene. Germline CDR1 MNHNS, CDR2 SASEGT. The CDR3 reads CASSEASGTGGGETQYF. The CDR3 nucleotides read TGTGCCAGCAGTGAAGCGTCCGGGACAGGGGGCGGCGAGACCCAGTACTTC.

In DNA form, the CDR3 reads TGTGCCAGCAGTGAGGGACAGGGGGCGTATCAAACCTACGAGCAGTACTTC. Amino acid sequence: CASSEGQGAYQTYEQYF. The rearrangement joins TRBV6-1 to TRBJ2-7, with 12 positions matching TRBD1. The CDR3 has 17 amino acids. Germline CDR1 reads MNHNS; CDR2 reads SASEGT. The V gene end was trimmed by 3 bases and the J gene end by 2 bases; junction bases not matched to a gene: 8.

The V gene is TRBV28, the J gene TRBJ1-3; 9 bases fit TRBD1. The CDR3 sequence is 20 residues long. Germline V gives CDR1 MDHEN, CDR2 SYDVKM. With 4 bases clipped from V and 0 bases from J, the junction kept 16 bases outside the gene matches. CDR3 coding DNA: TGTGCCAGCAGTTCCCCTACAGGGGGCGATTCCCCCAGCTCTGGAAACACCATATATTTT. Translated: CASSSPTGGDSPSSGNTIYF.

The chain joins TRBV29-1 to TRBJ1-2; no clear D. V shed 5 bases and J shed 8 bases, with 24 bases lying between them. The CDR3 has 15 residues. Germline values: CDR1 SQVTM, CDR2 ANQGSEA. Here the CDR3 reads CSVPAQSSILWGYTF. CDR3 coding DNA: TGCAGCGTTCCCGCACAGTCCTCTATCCTGTGGGGCTACACCTTC.

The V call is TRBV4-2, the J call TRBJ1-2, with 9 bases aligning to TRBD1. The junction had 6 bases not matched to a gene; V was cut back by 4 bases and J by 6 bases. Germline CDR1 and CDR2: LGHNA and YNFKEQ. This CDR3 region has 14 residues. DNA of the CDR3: TGTGCCAGCAGCCCCGGACAGGGGAGGGATGGCTACACCTTC. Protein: CASSPGQGRDGYTF.

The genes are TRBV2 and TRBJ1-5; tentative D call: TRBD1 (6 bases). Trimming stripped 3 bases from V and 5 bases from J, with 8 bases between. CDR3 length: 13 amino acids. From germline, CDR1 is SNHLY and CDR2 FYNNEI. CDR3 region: CASSERGYQPQHF. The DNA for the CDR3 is TGTGCCAGCAGTGAGAGGGGGTATCAGCCCCAGCATTTT.

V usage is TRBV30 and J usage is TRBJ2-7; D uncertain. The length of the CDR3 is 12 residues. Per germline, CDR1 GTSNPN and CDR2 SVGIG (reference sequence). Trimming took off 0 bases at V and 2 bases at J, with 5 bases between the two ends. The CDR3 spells CAWSVLPYEQYF. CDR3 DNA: TGTGCCTGGAGTGTACTTCCCTACGAGCAGTACTTC.

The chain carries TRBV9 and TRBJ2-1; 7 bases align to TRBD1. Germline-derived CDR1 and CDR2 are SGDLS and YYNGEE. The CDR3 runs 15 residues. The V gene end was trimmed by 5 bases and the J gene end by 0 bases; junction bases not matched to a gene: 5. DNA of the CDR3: TGTGCCAGCAGTCGACACAGGGGCTCCTACAATGAGCAGTTCTTC. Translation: CASSRHRGSYNEQFF.